Below, one T cell receptor (beta chain) is given with its context. This table comes from immunoSEQ multiplex PCR, and its TCRdb copy is limited to in-frame clones, with some not included. The profile shows about 180,000 clones, 70% to 90% of them singletons. This CDR3 contains 12 residues. Germline V gives CDR1 MDHEN, CDR2 SYDVKM. V was pared by 6 bases and J by 12 bases, with 8 bases of the junction left unmatched. This specimen belongs to a study of T cell responses to AZD1222 COVID-19 vaccine. The receptor was isolated from an adult in good health. The material was peripheral blood, obtained on day 0 of AZD1222 vaccination. V is TRBV28 and J is TRBJ2-1, with 7 nucleotides matching TRBD1. In DNA form, the CDR3 reads TGTGCCAGCAGCGGACAGGTTGCGGTGCAGTTCTTC. Amino acids: CASSGQVAVQFF.